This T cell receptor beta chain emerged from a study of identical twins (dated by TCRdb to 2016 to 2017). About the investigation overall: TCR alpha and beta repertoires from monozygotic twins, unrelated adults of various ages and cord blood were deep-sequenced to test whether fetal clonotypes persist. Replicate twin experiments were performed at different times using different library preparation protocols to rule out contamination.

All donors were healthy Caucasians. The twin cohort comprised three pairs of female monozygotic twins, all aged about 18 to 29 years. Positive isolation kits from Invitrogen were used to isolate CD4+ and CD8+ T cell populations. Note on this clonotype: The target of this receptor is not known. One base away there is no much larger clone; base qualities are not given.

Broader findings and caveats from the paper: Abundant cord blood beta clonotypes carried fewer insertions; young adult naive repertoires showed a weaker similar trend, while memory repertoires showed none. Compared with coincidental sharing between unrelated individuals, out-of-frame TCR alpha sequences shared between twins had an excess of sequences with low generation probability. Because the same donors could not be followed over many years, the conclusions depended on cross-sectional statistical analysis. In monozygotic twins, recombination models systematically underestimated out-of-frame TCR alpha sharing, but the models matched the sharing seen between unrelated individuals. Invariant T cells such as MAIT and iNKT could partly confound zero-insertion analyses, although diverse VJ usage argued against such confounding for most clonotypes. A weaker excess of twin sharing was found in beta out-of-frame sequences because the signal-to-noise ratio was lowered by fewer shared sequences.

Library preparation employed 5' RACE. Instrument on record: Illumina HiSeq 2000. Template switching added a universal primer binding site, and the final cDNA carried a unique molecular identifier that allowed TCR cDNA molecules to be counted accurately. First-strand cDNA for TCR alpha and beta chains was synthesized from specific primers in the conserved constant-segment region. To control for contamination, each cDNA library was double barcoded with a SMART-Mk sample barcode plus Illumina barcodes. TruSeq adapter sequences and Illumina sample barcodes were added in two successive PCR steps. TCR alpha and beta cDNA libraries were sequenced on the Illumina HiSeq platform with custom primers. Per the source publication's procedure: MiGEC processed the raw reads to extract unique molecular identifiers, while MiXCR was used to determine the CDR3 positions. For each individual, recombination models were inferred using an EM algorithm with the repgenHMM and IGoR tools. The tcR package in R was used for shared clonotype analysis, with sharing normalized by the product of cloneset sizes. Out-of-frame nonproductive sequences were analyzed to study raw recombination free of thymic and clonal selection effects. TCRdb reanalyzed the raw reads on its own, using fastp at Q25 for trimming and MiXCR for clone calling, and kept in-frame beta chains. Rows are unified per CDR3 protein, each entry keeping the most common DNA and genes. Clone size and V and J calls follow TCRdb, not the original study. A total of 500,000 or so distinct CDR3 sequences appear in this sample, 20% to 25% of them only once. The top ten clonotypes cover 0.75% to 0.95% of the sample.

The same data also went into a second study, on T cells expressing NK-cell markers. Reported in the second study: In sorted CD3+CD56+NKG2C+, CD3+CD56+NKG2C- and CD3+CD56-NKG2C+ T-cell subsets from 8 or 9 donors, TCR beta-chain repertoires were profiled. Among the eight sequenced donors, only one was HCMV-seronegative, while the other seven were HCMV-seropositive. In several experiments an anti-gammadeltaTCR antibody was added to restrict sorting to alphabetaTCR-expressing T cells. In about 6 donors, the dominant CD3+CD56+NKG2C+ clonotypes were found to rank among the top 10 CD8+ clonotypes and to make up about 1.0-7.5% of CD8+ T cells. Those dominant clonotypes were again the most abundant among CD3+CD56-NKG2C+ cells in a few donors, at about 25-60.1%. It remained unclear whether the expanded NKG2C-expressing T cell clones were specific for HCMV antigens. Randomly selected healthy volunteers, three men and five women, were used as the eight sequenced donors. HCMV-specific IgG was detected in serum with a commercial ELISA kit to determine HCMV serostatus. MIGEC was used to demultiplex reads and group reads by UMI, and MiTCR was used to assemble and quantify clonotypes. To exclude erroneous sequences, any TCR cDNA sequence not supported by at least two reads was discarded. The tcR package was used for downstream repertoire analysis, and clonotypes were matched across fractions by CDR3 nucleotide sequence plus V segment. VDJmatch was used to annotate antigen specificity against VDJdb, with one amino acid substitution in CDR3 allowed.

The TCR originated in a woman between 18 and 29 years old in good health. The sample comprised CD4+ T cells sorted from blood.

In nucleotide form, the sequence is TGCAGTGCTAGCAGGGTCGAAACAACCGGGGAGCTGTTTTTT. This encodes CSASRVETTGELFF. The chain employs TRBV20-1 and TRBJ2-2, with TRBD1 as a weak D call on 5 bases. For CDR1 and CDR2, the germline V gene (reference sequence) lists DFQATT and SNEGSKA. Trimming at the junction amounts to 3 bases on V and 5 bases on J, and the germline ends lie 13 bases apart. The CDR3 starts with the cysteine, ends with the phenylalanine, and has 14 residues. Only the CDR3 portion is preserved as DNA: 42 bases, with reading frame beginning at the first base.